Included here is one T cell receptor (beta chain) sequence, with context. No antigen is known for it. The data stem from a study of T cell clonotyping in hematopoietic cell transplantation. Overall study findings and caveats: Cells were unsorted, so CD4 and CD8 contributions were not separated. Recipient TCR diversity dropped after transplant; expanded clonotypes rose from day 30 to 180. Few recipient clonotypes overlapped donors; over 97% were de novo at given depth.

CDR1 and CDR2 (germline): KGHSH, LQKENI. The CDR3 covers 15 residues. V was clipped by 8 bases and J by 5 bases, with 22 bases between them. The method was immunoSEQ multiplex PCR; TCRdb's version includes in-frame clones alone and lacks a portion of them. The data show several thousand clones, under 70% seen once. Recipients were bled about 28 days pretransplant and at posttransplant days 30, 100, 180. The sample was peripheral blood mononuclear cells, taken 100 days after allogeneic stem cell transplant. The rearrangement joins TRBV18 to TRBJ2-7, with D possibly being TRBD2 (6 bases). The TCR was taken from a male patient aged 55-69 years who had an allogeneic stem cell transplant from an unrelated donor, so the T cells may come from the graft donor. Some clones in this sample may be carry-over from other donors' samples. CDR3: CASGGTDGAENEQYF. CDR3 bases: TGTGCCAGCGGGGGGACCGACGGGGCCGAAAACGAGCAGTACTTC. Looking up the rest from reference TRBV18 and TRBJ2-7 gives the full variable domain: NAGVMQNPRHLVRRRGQEARLRCSPMKGHSHVYWYRQLPEEGLKFMVYLQKENIIDESGMPKERFSAEFPKEGPSILRIQQVVRGDSAAYFCASGGTDGAENEQYFGPGTRLTVT.